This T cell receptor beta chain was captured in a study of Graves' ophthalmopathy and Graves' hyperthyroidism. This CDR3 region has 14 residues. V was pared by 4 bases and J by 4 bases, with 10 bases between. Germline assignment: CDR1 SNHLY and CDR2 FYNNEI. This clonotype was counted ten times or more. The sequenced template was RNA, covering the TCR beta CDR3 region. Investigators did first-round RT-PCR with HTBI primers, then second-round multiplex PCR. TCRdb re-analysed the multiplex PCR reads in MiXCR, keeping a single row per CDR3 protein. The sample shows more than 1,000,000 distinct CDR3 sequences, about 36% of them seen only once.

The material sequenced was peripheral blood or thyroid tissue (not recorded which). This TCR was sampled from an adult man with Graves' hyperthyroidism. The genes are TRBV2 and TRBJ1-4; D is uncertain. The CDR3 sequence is CASSADGGNEKLFF. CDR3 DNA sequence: TGTGCCAGCAGTGCGGACGGTGGTAATGAAAAACTGTTTTTT.